The 5 T cell receptor beta chains in this list originate from one sample, sequenced in a study of T cells in localized non-small cell lung cancer. Sequencing used immunoSEQ multiplex PCR; TCRdb keeps in-frame clones, though not all of them. The sample shows 33,000 or so clones, about 80% of them seen only once. The material was peripheral blood, obtained before any cancer treatment. These receptors all stem from a male donor aged 60 or over with stage III squamous cell lung carcinoma.

This chain links TRBV11-2 with TRBJ2-5; D is ambiguous. Trimming removed 5 bases from V and 1 base from J, with 5 bases in between. CDR1 and CDR2 (germline): SGHAT, FQNNGV. The CDR3 runs 12 residues. The CDR3 loop is CASSRIQETQYF. The CDR3 DNA is TGTGCCAGCAGCCGGATCCAAGAGACCCAGTACTTC.

This clone was seen only once. The chain links TRBV6-5 to TRBJ1-4; unclear D gene. There are 15 residues in the CDR3. The V and J ends lost 6 bases and 0 bases respectively, with 11 bases between them. Germline assignment: CDR1 MNHEY and CDR2 SVGAGI. CDR3 region: CASRPRGSTNEKLFF. The CDR3 DNA sequence: TGTGCCAGCAGGCCTCGAGGGTCAACTAATGAAAAACTGTTTTTT.

The rearrangement uses TRBV5-6 and TRBJ1-1; D call uncertain. V was trimmed by 0 bases and J by 11 bases, leaving 11 bases between them. Germline CDR1 is SGHDT and CDR2 is YYEEEE. The CDR3 is 12 amino acids. The CDR3 reads CASSLGAHEAFF. In DNA, the CDR3 is TGTGCCAGCAGCTTGGGGGCTCACGAGGCTTTCTTT.

CDR3 in amino acids: CASGRQDRNTGELFF. In nucleotides, the CDR3 is TGTGCCAGTGGTCGACAGGACCGCAACACCGGGGAGCTGTTTTTT. The chain has TRBV19 and TRBJ2-2, with D maybe TRBD1 (6 bases). CDR3 length equals 15 residues. Germline lookup yields CDR1 LNHDA and CDR2 SQIVND (reference sequence). V lost 8 bases and J lost 2, with 15 bases in between.

The CDR3 nucleotides read TGTGCCAGCAGCTTAGGATCTAACGGTCAGCCCCAGCATTTT. It translates to CASSLGSNGQPQHF. The chain employs TRBV7-9 and TRBJ1-5; D is unresolved. From germline, CDR1 is SEHNR and CDR2 FQNEAQ (reference sequence). This CDR3 is built from 14 residues. The V and J ends lost 1 base and 6 bases respectively, with 10 bases between them.